What follows describes a single T cell receptor (beta chain). Genomic DNA of each subset was evenly split across several immunoSEQ plates. TCRdb's copy holds only in-frame clones and misses some; the assay was immunoSEQ multiplex PCR. The table lists about 700,000 clones, about 90% of them singletons. The entry originates in a study of shared clonotypes between healthy human individuals. CDR1 is PRHDT and CDR2 is FYEKMQ in the germline V gene (reference sequence). V was clipped by 4 bases and J by 2 bases, with 11 bases between them. The CDR3 contains 14 residues. As defined, naive CD8 cells were CD45RO-negative and positively selected for CCR7, with terminally differentiated effector memory CD45RA+ cells excluded.

The chain combines TRBV13 with TRBJ1-2; D is ambiguous. The source of this sequence is a man under 40 in good health. Input material: naive CD8+ T cells sorted from blood. Written as DNA, the CDR3 is TGTGCCAGCAGCTCTACGAACAGAAACTATGGCTACACCTTC. Its translation is CASSSTNRNYGYTF. Using reference TRBV13 and TRBJ1-2 for the parts outside the CDR3, the full variable domain is AAGVIQSPRHLIKEKRETATLKCYPIPRHDTVYWYQQGPGQDPQFLISFYEKMQSDKGSIPDRFSAQQFSDYHSELNMSSLELGDSALYFCASSSTNRNYGYTFGSGTRLTVV.